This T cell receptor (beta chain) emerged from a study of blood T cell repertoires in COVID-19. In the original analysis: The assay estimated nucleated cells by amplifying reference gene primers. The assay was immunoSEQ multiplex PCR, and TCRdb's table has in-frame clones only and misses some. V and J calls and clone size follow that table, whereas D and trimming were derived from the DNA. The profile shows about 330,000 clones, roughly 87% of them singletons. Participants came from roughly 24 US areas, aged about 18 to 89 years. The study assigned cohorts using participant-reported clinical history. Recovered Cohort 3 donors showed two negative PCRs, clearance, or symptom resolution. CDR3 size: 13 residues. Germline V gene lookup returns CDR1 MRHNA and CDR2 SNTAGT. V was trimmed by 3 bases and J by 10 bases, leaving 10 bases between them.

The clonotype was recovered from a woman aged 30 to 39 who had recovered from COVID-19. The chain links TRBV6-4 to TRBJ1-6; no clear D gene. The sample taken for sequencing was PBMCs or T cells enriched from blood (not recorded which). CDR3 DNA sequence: TGTGCCAGCAGTGATGTTGCAAGCTCACCCCTCCACTTT. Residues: CASSDVASSPLHF.